This T cell receptor (beta chain) was profiled in a study of blood T cell repertoires in COVID-19. Study-level background: The samples span acute and convalescent COVID-19 from the United States, Italy and Spain. PBMCs, B-cell-depleted T cells, or T cells were the source of the cDNA or gDNA that made up the material.

Patients at the Seattle site were enrolled during active infection and followed longitudinally. The junction had 5 bases not matched to a gene; V was cut back by 3 bases and J by 6 bases. The CDR3 length is 14 residues. CDR1 and CDR2 (germline): MNHEY, SVGAGI. Per the authors' pipeline: Estimation of nucleated cell counts was performed using reference gene primer amplification. The method was immunoSEQ multiplex PCR; TCRdb's version includes in-frame clones alone and lacks a portion of them. V and J calls and clone size are those listed in that table; D and trimming were worked out from the DNA. The sample gives almost 350,000 clones, roughly nine tenths of which show up once; just under 4% is in the top ten.

The chain employs TRBV6-5 and TRBJ1-5; TRBD1 matches 7 bases. Sequencing was done on a sample of peripheral blood. The receptor was derived from a woman aged 55-69 years with COVID-19, enrolled during active disease. The CDR3 loop reads CASSYTGVRQPQHF. CDR3 in DNA: TGTGCCAGCAGTTATACAGGGGTTCGTCAGCCCCAGCATTTT.